The 25 T cell receptor beta chains below were found in one sample sequenced in a study of molecular identifiers for immune sequencing clone quantification. Using its own MiXCR run on the PCR reads, TCRdb lists one record per CDR3 protein. The sample consists of tens of thousands of distinct CDR3 sequences, about 18% of them appearing once. Source material: naive CD8+ T cells from blood, with Jurkat cell RNA spiked in. Subset reported: FACS-sorted CD8+CD4-CCR7+CD45RA+ naive T cells. The receptors here all came from a human donor in good health. Some libraries in this study had Jurkat cell RNA spiked in.

Concerning this clonotype: A much more abundant neighbour one base away suggests this may be a read error. Here the CDR3 DNA reads TGCGCCAGCAGCCAGCCGAGGCTAGCCGGCACAGATACGCAGTATTTT. Encoded protein: CASSQPRLAGTDTQYF. This chain uses TRBV4-1 with TRBJ2-3; TRBD2 might be the D (5 bases). Trimming pared 3 bases from V and 1 base from J, leaving 14 bases between. Germline CDR1 reads MGHRA; CDR2 reads YSYEKL. The CDR3 has 16 residues.

This clonotype has at least ten counts. The V and J genes are TRBV7-2 and TRBJ2-1, with TRBD2 matching 13 bases. Unmatched junction bases numbered 0, after V lost 5 bases and J lost 8 bases. The CDR3 length is 13 residues. The germline V gene has CDR1 SGHTA and CDR2 FQGNSA. CDR3 sequence: CASSGLAGDEQFF. The DNA of the CDR3 is TGTGCCAGCAGCGGACTAGCGGGAGATGAGCAGTTCTTC. Full variable domain (rest looked up from reference TRBV7-2 and TRBJ2-1): GAGVSQSPSNKVTEKGKDVELRCDPISGHTALYWYRQSLGQGLEFLIYFQGNSAPDKSGLPSDRFSAERTGGSVSTLTIQRTQQEDSAVYLCASSGLAGDEQFFGPGTRLTVL.

Concerning this clonotype: A read error may account for a junction end that differs from germline. This rearrangement joins TRBV7-2 to TRBJ2-3, with 12 positions matching TRBD2. The CDR3 is 17 amino acids. Germline V CDR1 and CDR2: SGHTA, FQGNSA. The CDR3, as DNA: TGTGCCTGCAGCTTACCTAGCGGGAGGGCCAACACGGATACGCAGTATTTT. Translated: CACSLPSGRANTDTQYF.

Ten or more counts support this clonotype. The chain recombines TRBV3-1 with TRBJ2-5, with a possible D match to TRBD2 (6 bases). The CDR3 has 16 amino acids. V lost 4 bases and J 5 bases, leaving 20 bases between the germline ends. Germline lookup yields CDR1 LGHDT and CDR2 YNNKEL (reference sequence). The CDR3 protein is CASSPGESLSRETQYF. CDR3 nucleotide sequence: TGTGCCAGCAGCCCGGGGGAGAGTTTAAGTCGGGAGACCCAGTACTTC.

Notes on this clonotype: One end of the junction does not line up with germline, which may come from a read error. The V gene is TRBV3-1, the J gene TRBJ2-7; possibly TRBD2 for D (5 bases). The CDR3 has 18 residues. CDR1 and CDR2 from the germline V gene are LGHDT and YNNKEL (reference sequence). CDR3 nucleotide sequence: TGTGCCAGCAGCCAAGATGAAGTAGGCGGCGGGCCGTACTACCAGCCCCCCTTC. It codes for CASSQDEVGGGPYYQPPF.

Ten or more counts support this clonotype. The V and J genes are TRBV27 and TRBJ2-6; D is perhaps TRBD1 or TRBD2 (5 bases each). The CDR3 sequence is 16 residues long. Germline V gene sequence: CDR1 MNHEY, CDR2 SMNVEV (reference sequence). V lost 5 bases, J lost 0 bases, and 11 bases lay in between. The CDR3 DNA follows: TGTGCCAGCAGTAAGTTGGGGGTCTCTGGGGCCAACGTCCTGACTTTC. Its translation is CASSKLGVSGANVLTF.

This clonotype was observed at least ten times. This chain connects TRBV7-9 to TRBJ2-1, with D possibly being TRBD2 (7 bases). The CDR3 is 15 residues long. V lost 4 bases, J lost 7 bases, and 17 bases lay in between. Germline CDR1 is SEHNR and CDR2 is FQNEAQ (reference sequence). The CDR3 protein is CASSSPRGRGNEQFF. The CDR3 DNA is TGTGCCAGCAGCTCGCCGCGGGGGCGCGGAAATGAGCAGTTCTTC.

Of note for this clonotype: Being one base from a much bigger clone, this may be a read error. This CDR3 is CASSYGTAISRPIDTQYF. DNA of the CDR3: TGTGCCAGCAGTTACGGGACAGCGATTTCCCGTCCCATAGATACGCAGTATTTT. The J gene is TRBJ2-3, the V gene TRBV6-2 or TRBV6-3, with 7 nucleotides matching TRBD1. J gave up 5 bases and V 2 bases, and 16 bases lay outside the gene matches. Germline-derived CDR1 and CDR2 are MNHEY and SVGEGT. This CDR3 comprises 18 residues.

The sample holds a few counts of this clonotype. The CDR3 nucleotides are TGTGCCAGCAGTTACTCTGTTCGGGACAGGCGATCTAGCACAGATACGCAGTATTTT. Residues: CASSYSVRDRRSSTDTQYF. The V call is TRBV6-6, the J call TRBJ2-3, with 8 bases identical to TRBD1. This CDR3 is 19 amino acids long. The germline gives CDR1 MNHNY, CDR2 SVGAGI (reference sequence). V lost 0 bases and J lost 0; bases outside the gene matches: 11.

A word on this clonotype: A much larger clone is a single base away; this may be a read error. The chain is built from TRBV19 and TRBJ1-2; perhaps TRBD1 as D (6 bases). Trimming removed 6 bases at V and 5 bases at J, with 19 bases between. The germline V gene encodes CDR1 LNHDA and CDR2 SQIVND (reference sequence). The CDR3 spans 15 residues. In nucleotides, the CDR3 is TGTGCCAGTAGCCCGGTCGGGGGGGGCGCATATGGCTACACCTTC. It codes for CASSPVGGGAYGYTF.

Comments on this clonotype: This sequence may be a read error, since a much larger clone differs from it by one base. The chain uses TRBV10-3 and TRBJ2-3; unclear D gene. The CDR3 has 15 amino acids. From germline, CDR1 is ENHRY and CDR2 SYGVKD. The CDR3, as DNA: TGTGCCATCAGAGAGTCGACCTTCGTAGGAGATACGCAGTATTTT. Translating it yields CAIRESTFVGDTQYF.

This clonotype occurred many times. The chain uses TRBV27 and TRBJ1-1; possible D gene TRBD1, 5 bases. This CDR3 has 17 amino acids. The V and J ends lost 5 bases and 0 bases respectively, with 19 bases between them. The germline CDR1 and CDR2 sequences are MNHEY and SMNVEV (reference sequence). DNA of the CDR3: TGTGCCAGCAGTCCCCTAACCCCTCGGGGGATGAACACTGAAGCTTTCTTT. This sequence encodes CASSPLTPRGMNTEAFF.

The CDR3 loop is CASSYSGNHFLDEQFF. In nucleotides, the CDR3 is TGTGCCAGCAGTTACTCTGGGAATCATTTTTTGGATGAGCAGTTCTTC. J is TRBJ2-1 and V is TRBV6-2 or TRBV6-3; D is uncertain. Germline assignment: CDR1 MNHEY and CDR2 SVGEGT. The V and J ends lost 0 bases and 8 bases respectively, with 17 bases between them. The CDR3 runs to 16 residues.

The rearrangement links TRBV29-1 to TRBJ2-7; D assignment may be TRBD1 or TRBD2 (6 bases each). From germline, CDR1 is SQVTM and CDR2 ANQGSEA. With 3 bases removed from V and 6 bases from J, the gap between germline ends came to 18 bases. The CDR3 totals 14 residues. CDR3 nucleotides: TGCAGCGTTGATGGATGGGGGGCCCTCTCCGAGCAGTACTTC. Translated: CSVDGWGALSEQYF.

Note on this clonotype: A clone one base away is much larger, so this may be a read error. The chain employs TRBV24-1 and TRBJ2-1, with TRBD2 matching over 8 bases. The CDR3 has 15 amino acids. Germline V lookup: CDR1 KGHDR, CDR2 SFDVKD. Unmatched junction bases numbered 9, after V lost 3 bases and J lost 9 bases. The CDR3 nucleotides read TGTGCCACCAGTGATCTTAGCGGGGCCGCTGGTGAGCAGTTCTTC. The encoded protein is CATSDLSGAAGEQFF.

The genes are TRBV7-6 and TRBJ2-7; tentatively, D is TRBD1 (6 bases). CDR1 and CDR2 (germline): SGHVS, FNYEAQ. The length of the CDR3 is 13 residues. V lost 0 bases, J lost 5 bases, and 8 bases lay in between. The CDR3 loop is CASSLAQGNEQYF. CDR3 nucleotides: TGTGCCAGCAGCTTAGCACAGGGAAACGAGCAGTACTTC. Together with reference TRBV7-6 and TRBJ2-7, the CDR3 gives the full variable domain: GAGVSQSPRYKVTKRGQDVALRCDPISGHVSLYWYRQALGQGPEFLTYFNYEAQQDKSGLPNDRFSAERPEGSISTLTIQRTEQRDSAMYRCASSLAQGNEQYFGPGTRLTVT.

There are a few counts of this clonotype. The chain employs TRBV20-1 and TRBJ2-3, with 14 bases that match TRBD2. V was clipped by 6 bases and J by 4 bases; unmatched bases: 15. The germline V gene encodes CDR1 DFQATT and CDR2 SNEGSKA (reference sequence). CDR3 length: 18 amino acids. The CDR3 DNA is TGCAGTGCCGGATATGGGGCCGGGACTAGCGGGAGTGCAGATACGCAGTATTTT. It codes for CSAGYGAGTSGSADTQYF.

The sample holds many counts of this clonotype. The rearrangement links TRBV25-1 to TRBJ2-7, with no clear D. The CDR3 length is 11 residues. Germline CDR1 MGHDK, CDR2 SYGVNS. V was clipped by 8 bases and J by 3 bases, with 8 bases between them. CDR3 protein: CASGDFYEQYF. The CDR3 DNA reads as TGTGCCAGCGGCGACTTCTACGAGCAGTACTTC.

The CDR3 nucleotides are TGTGCCAGCGTAGGACAGGGGGCGTTCCACGAGCAGTACTTC. It encodes CASVGQGAFHEQYF. The V call is TRBV2, the J call TRBJ2-7; 11 nucleotides line up with TRBD1. The CDR3 is 14 amino acids. The trim removed 8 bases at V and 5 bases at J, leaving 8 bases unmatched. Germline-derived CDR1 and CDR2 are SNHLY and FYNNEI.

With regard to this clonotype: A much larger clone is a single base away; this may be a read error. The CDR3 DNA sequence: TGCGCCAGCAGCCAAGGACAACAGGGGCTGGTGGGGTCTGGCCACACCTTC. Residues: CASSQGQQGLVGSGHTF. This sequence joins TRBV4-3 and TRBJ1-2; 7 nucleotides line up with TRBD1. The CDR3 covers 17 residues. The V gene's germline CDR1 is LGHNA and CDR2 YSLEER.

This clonotype was picked up many times. V usage is TRBV5-6 and J usage is TRBJ1-2, with D perhaps TRBD1 (5 bases). V shed 3 bases and J shed 5 bases, with 14 bases lying between them. Per germline, CDR1 SGHDT and CDR2 YYEEEE. The CDR3 runs to 14 residues. The CDR3 is CASSWGVPPYGYTF. The CDR3 DNA sequence: TGTGCCAGCAGCTGGGGGGTCCCTCCATATGGCTACACCTTC. The full variable domain, in which reference TRBV5-6 and TRBJ1-2 provide the parts outside the CDR3, is DAGVTQSPTHLIKTRGQQVTLRCSPKSGHDTVSWYQQALGQGPQFIFQYYEEEERQRGNFPDRFSGHQFPNYSSELNVNALLLGDSALYLCASSWGVPPYGYTFGSGTRLTVV.

In its sample, this clonotype was seen many times. The gene calls are TRBV9 and TRBJ2-2, with D possibly matching TRBD2 (6 bases). This CDR3 comprises 18 residues. V was trimmed by 3 bases and J by 1 base, leaving 19 bases between them. Germline assignment: CDR1 SGDLS and CDR2 YYNGEE. CDR3 in DNA: TGTGCCAGCAGCGCACTCGTAGGAGTAGCGGAGAACACCGGGGAGCTGTTTTTT. Translating gives CASSALVGVAENTGELFF.

This clonotype was recorded at least ten times. The chain links TRBV27 to TRBJ2-3; D is unclear. This CDR3 region has 15 residues. Trimming cost V 5 bases and J 5 bases, with 17 bases left between them. Germline CDR1 is MNHEY and CDR2 is SMNVEV (reference sequence). CDR3 residues: CASSPVGWFGDTQYF. Here the CDR3 DNA reads TGTGCCAGCAGTCCCGTAGGGTGGTTTGGAGATACGCAGTATTTT.

In its sample, this clonotype was seen many times. The V gene is TRBV7-6, the J gene TRBJ2-2; D gene unclear. Germline V gene data show CDR1 as SGHVS and CDR2 as FNYEAQ. V gave up 1 base and J gave up 5 bases, with 8 bases separating them. CDR3 length: 14 residues. CDR3 nucleotides: TGTGCCAGCAGCTTAGGGGGTGGGACCGGGGAGCTGTTTTTT. It translates to CASSLGGGTGELFF. The whole variable domain, remainder taken from reference TRBV7-6 and TRBJ2-2, is GAGVSQSPRYKVTKRGQDVALRCDPISGHVSLYWYRQALGQGPEFLTYFNYEAQQDKSGLPNDRFSAERPEGSISTLTIQRTEQRDSAMYRCASSLGGGTGELFFGEGSRLTVL.

This clonotype has ten or more counts. V gene TRBV7-2 combines with J gene TRBJ2-7; D unresolved. Trimming pared 5 bases from V and 2 bases from J, leaving 16 bases between. The length of the CDR3 is 15 residues. The germline gives CDR1 SGHTA, CDR2 FQGNSA. The CDR3 DNA reads TGTGCCAGCAGCCCGCCCGACGGCGGTACCTACGAGCAGTACTTC. Translating it yields CASSPPDGGTYEQYF.